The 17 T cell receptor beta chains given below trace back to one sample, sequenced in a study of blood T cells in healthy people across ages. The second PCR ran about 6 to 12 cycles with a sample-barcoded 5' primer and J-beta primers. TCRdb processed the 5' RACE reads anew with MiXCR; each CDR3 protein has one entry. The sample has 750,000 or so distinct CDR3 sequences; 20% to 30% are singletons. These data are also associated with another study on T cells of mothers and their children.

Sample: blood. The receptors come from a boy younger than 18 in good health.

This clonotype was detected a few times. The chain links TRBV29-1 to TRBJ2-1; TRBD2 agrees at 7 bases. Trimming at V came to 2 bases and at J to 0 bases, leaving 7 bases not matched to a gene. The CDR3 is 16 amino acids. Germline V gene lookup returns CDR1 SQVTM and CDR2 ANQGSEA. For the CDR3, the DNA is TGCAGCGTTGAACATCTAGCGGAGAGCTCCTACAATGAGCAGTTCTTC. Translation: CSVEHLAESSYNEQFF.

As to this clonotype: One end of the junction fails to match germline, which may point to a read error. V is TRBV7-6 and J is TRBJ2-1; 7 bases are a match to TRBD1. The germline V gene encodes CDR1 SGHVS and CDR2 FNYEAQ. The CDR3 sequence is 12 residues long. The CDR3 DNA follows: TGTGCCAGCAGCTCAGCAACAGGGGTCCTTGTCTTC. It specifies CASSSATGVLVF. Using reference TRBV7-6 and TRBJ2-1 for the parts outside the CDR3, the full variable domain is GAGVSQSPRYKVTKRGQDVALRCDPISGHVSLYWYRQALGQGPEFLTYFNYEAQQDKSGLPNDRFSAERPEGSISTLTIQRTEQRDSAMYRCASSSATGVLVFGPGTRLTVL.

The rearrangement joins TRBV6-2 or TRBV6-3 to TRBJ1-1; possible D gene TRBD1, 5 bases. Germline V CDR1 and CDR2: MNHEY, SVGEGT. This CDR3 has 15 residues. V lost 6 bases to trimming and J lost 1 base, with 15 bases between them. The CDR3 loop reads CASRSPGGKNTEAFF. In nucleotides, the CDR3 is TGTGCCAGCAGGTCACCGGGGGGGAAGAACACTGAAGCTTTCTTT.

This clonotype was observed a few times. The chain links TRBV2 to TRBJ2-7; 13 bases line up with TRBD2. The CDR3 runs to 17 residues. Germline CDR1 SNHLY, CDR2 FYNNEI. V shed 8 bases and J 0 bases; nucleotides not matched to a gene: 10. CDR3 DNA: TGTGCCAGCGGGGGACTAGCGGGAATGGGGAGCTCCTACGAGCAGTACTTC. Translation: CASGGLAGMGSSYEQYF.

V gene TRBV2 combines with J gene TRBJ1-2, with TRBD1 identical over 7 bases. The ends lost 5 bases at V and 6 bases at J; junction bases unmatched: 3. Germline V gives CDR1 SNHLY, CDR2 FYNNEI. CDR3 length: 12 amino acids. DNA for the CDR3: TGTGCCAGCAGTTGGGACAGTGATGGCTACACCTTC. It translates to CASSWDSDGYTF.

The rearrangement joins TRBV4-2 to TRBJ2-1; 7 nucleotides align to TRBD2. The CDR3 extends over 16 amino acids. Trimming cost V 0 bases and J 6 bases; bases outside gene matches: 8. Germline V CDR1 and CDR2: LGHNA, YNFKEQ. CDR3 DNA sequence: TGTGCCAGCAGCCAAGAACTAGCGAGGGGTACCAATGAGCAGTTCTTC. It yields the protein CASSQELARGTNEQFF.

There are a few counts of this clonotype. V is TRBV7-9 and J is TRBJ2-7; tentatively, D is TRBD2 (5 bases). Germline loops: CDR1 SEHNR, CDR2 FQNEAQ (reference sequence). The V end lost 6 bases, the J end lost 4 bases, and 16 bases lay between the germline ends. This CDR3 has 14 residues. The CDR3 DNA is TGTGCCAGCAGGGGGAGCTTTCCCGATTACGAGCAGTACTTC. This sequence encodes CASRGSFPDYEQYF.

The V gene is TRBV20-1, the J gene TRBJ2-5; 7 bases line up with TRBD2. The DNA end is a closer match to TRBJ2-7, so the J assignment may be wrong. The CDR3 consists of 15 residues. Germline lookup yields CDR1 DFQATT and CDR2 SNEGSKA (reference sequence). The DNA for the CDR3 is TGCAGTGCTTGGGCCGGGACTACTCCTTCCTACGAGCAGTACTTC. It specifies CSAWAGTTPSYEQYF.

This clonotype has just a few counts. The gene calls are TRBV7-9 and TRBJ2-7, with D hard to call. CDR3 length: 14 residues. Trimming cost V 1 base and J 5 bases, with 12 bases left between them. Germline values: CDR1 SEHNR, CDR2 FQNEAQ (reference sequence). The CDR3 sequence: CASSLENRPHEQYF. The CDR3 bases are TGTGCCAGCAGCTTAGAAAACCGACCACACGAGCAGTACTTC.

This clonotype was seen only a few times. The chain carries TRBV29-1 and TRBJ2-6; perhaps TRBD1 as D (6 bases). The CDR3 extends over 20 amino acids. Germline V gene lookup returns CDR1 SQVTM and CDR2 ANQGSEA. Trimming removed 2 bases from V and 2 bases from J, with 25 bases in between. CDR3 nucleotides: TGCAGCGTTGAACAGTACCTTCGGGGCAGGGGAAGCCCTGGGGCCAACGTCCTGACTTTC. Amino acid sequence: CSVEQYLRGRGSPGANVLTF.

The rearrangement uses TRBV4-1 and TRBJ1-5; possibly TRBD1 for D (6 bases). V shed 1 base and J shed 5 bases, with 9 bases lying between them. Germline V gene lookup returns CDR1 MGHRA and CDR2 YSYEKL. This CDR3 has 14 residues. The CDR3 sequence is CASSQVRGDQPQHF. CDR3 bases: TGCGCCAGCAGCCAAGTCAGGGGTGATCAGCCCCAGCATTTT.

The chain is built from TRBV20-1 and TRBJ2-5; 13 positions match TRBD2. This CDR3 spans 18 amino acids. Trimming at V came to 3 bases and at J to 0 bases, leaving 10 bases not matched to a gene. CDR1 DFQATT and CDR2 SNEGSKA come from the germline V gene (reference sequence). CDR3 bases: TGCAGTGCTAGTACCGTAACTAGCGGGGGGGAGTACCAAGAGACCCAGTACTTC. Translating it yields CSASTVTSGGEYQETQYF.

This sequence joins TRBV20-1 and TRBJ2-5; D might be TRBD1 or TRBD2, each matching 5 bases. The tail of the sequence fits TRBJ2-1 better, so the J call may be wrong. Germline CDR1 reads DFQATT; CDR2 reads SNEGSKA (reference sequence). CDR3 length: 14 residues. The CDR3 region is CSARPRDRRDEQFF. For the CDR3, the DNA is TGCAGTGCTAGGCCCCGGGACCGCAGGGATGAGCAGTTCTTC.

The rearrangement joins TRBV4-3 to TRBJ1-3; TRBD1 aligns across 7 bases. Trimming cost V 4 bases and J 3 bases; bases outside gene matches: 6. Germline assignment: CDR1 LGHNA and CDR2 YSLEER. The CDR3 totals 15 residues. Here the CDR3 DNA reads TGCGCCAGCAGCCTAAACAGGGGAGATGGAAACACCATATATTTT. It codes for CASSLNRGDGNTIYF.

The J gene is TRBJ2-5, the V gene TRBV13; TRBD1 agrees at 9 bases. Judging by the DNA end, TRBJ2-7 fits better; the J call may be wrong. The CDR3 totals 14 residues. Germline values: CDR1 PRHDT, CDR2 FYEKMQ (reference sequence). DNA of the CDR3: TGTGCCAGCAGCATAAGGGACAGGGCTTACGAGCAGTACTTC. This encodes CASSIRDRAYEQYF.

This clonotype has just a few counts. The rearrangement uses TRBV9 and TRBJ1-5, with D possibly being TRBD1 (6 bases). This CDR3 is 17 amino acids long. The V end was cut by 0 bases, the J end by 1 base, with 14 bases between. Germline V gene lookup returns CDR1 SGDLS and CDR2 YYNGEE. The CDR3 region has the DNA TGTGCCAGCAGCGTAGATCCGGACAGAGGGAGCAATCAGCCCCAGCATTTT. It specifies CASSVDPDRGSNQPQHF.

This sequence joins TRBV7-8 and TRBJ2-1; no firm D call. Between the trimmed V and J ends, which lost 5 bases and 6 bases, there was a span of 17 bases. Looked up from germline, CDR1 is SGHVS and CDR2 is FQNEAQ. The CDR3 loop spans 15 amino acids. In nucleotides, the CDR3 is TGTGCCAGCAGCCACGTGGCCACCCCGGTCAATGAGCAGTTCTTC. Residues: CASSHVATPVNEQFF.